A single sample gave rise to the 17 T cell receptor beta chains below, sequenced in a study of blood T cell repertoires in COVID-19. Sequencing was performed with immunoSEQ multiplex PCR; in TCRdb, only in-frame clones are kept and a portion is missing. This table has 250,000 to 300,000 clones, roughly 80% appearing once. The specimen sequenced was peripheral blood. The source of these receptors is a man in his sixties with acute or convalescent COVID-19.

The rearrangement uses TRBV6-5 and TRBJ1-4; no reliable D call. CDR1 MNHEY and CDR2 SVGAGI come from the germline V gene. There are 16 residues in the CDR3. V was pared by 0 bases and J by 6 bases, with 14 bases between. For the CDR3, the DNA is TGTGCCAGCAGTTACTCTACAGCAAGCCTCTATGAAAAACTGTTTTTT. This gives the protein CASSYSTASLYEKLFF.

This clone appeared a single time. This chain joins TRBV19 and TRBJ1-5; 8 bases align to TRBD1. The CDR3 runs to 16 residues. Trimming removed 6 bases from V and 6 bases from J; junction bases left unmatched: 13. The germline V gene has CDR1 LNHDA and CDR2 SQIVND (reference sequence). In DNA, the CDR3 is TGTGCCAGTAGCCGACCGGGACAGGCTTTCGGTCAGCCCCAGCATTTT. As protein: CASSRPGQAFGQPQHF.

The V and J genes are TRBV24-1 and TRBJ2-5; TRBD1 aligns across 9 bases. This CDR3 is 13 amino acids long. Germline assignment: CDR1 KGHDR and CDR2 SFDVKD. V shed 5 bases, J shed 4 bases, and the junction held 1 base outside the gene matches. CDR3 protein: CATSGQGGETQYF. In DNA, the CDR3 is TGTGCCACCAGTGGACAGGGGGGAGAGACCCAGTACTTC.

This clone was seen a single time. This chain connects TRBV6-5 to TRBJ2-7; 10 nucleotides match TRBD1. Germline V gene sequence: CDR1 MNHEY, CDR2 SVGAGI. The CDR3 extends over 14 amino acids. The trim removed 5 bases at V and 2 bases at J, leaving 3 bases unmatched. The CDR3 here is CASSPDRGPYEQYF. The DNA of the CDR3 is TGTGCCAGCAGTCCCGACAGGGGGCCCTACGAGCAGTACTTC.

CDR3 region: CASSTLTSASEQFF. The CDR3 DNA reads as TGTGCCAGCAGCACCCTAACTAGCGCCAGTGAGCAGTTCTTC. V and J are TRBV9 and TRBJ2-1, with 7 nucleotides matching TRBD2. Trimming took 4 bases from V and 9 from J; bases not matched to a gene: 10. Germline lookup yields CDR1 SGDLS and CDR2 YYNGEE. The CDR3 spans 14 residues.

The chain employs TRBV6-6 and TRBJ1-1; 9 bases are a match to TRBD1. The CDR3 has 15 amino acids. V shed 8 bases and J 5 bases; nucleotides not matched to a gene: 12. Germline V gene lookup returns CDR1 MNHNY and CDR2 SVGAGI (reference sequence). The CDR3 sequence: CASLRYGTGKTEAFF. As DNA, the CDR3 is TGTGCCAGCCTGAGGTACGGGACAGGGAAAACTGAAGCTTTCTTT.

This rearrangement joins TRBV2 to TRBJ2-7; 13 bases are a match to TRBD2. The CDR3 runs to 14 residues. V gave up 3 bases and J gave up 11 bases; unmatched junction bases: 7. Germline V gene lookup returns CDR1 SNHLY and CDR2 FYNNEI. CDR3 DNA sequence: TGTGCCAGCAGTGATTTACTAGCGGGGGGGTCAGAGTACTTC. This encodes CASSDLLAGGSEYF.

CDR3 sequence: CASSKTGENTEAFF. Here the CDR3 DNA reads TGCGCCAGCAGCAAAACAGGGGAGAACACTGAAGCTTTCTTT. V usage is TRBV5-1 and J usage is TRBJ1-1; 7 positions agree with TRBD1. The CDR3 runs to 14 residues. Germline loops: CDR1 SGHRS, CDR2 YFSETQ. V shed 4 bases and J 1 base; nucleotides not matched to a gene: 4.

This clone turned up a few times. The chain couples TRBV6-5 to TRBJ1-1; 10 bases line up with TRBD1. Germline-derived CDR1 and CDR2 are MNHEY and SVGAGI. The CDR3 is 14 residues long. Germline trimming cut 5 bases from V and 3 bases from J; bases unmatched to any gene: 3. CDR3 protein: CASSRQGADTEAFF. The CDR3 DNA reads TGTGCCAGCAGTAGACAGGGGGCGGACACTGAAGCTTTCTTT.

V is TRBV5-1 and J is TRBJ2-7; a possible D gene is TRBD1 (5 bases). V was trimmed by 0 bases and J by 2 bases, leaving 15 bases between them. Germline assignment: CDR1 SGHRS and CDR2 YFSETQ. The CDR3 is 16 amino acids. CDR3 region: CASSLEPVLGAYEQYF. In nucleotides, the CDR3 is TGCGCCAGCAGCTTGGAACCAGTCTTAGGGGCCTACGAGCAGTACTTC.

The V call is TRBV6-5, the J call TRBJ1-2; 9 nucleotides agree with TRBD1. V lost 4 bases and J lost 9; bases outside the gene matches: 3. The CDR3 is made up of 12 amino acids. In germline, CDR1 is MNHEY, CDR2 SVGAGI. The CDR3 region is CASSWDRVRYTF. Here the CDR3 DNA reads TGTGCCAGCAGTTGGGACAGGGTGCGCTACACCTTC.

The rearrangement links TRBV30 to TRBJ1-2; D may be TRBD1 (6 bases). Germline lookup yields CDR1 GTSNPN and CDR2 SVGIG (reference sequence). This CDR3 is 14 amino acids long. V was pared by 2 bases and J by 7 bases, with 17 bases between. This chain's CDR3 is CAWSPRGGQGGYTF. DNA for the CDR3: TGTGCCTGGAGTCCCCGCGGGGGCCAGGGTGGCTACACCTTC.

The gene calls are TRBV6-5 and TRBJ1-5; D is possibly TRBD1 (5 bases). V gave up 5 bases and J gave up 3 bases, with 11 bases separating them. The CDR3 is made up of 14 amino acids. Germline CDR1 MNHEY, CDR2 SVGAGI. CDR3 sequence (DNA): TGTGCCAGCAGTACACGACAGAACAATCAGCCCCAGCATTTT. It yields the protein CASSTRQNNQPQHF.

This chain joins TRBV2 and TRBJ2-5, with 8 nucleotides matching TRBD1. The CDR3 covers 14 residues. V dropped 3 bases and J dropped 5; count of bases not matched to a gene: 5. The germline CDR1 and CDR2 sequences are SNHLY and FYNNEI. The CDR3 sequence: CASSDLRGRETQYF. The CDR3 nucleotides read TGTGCCAGCAGTGACCTCAGGGGGCGGGAGACCCAGTACTTC.

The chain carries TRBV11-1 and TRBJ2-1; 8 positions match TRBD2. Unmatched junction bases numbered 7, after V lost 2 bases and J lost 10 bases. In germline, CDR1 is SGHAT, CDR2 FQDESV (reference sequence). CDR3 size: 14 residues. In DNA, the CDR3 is TGTGCCAGCAGCTTAACTAGCGGCTTGGGGGAGCAGTTCTTC. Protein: CASSLTSGLGEQFF.

As DNA, the CDR3 is TGTGCCACAAAGGCGGCCAGAAACTATGGCTACACCTTC. It yields the protein CATKAARNYGYTF. The chain carries TRBV19 and TRBJ1-2; unclear D gene. V lost 10 bases and J 2 bases, leaving 14 bases between the germline ends. This CDR3 has 13 amino acids. Germline V CDR1 and CDR2: LNHDA, SQIVND (reference sequence). The variable domain in full, with the rest retrieved from reference TRBV19 and TRBJ1-2, is DGGITQSPKYLFRKEGQNVTLSCEQNLNHDAMYWYRQDPGQGLRLIYYSQIVNDFQKGDIAEGYSVSREKKESFPLTVTSAQKNPTAFYLCATKAARNYGYTFGSGTRLTVV.

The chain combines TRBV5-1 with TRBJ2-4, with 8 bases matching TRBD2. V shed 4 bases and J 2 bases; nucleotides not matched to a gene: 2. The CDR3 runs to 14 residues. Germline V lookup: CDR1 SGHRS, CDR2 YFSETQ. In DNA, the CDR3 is TGCGCCAGCAGCGGCGGGGGGCCCAAAAACATTCAGTACTTC. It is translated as CASSGGGPKNIQYF.